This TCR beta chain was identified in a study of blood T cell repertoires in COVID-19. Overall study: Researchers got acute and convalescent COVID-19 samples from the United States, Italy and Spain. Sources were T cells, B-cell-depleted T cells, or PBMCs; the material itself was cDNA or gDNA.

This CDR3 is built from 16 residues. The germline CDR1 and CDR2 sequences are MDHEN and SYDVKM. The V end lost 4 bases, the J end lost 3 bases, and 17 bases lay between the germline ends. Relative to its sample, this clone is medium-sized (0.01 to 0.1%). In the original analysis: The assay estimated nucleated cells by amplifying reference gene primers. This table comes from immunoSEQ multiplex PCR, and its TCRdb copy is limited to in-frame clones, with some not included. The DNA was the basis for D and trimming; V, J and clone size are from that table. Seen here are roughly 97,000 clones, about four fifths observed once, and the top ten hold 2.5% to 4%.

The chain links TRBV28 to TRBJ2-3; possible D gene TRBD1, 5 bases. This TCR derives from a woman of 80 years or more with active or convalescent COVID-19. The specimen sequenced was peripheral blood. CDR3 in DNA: TGTGCCAGCAGTTATACCATGTTAGGGGCAACAGATACGCAGTATTTT. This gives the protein CASSYTMLGATDTQYF.